The TCR beta chain under discussion was sequenced for a study of CD8 T cells in ankylosing spondylitis. Notes on the study in general: Earlier studies detected some motif variants in reactive arthritis synovial fluid and blood. Seemingly distinctive of ankylosing spondylitis blood was a TCR beta motif formed by eight highly homologous variants.

Worth noting for this clonotype: The target antigen is unknown.

TCRdb re-called the 5' RACE reads through MiXCR, storing one row per CDR3 protein. The sample comprises a few hundred thousand distinct CDR3 sequences, over 9.5% of which are singletons, and about 6.8% rests with the top ten. The clonotype originates from a male donor with ankylosing spondylitis. Sequenced input: blood, either unsorted or a sorted T cell fraction (not recorded which).

CDR3: CSARDGGGNTEAFF. For the CDR3, the DNA is TGCAGTGCTAGAGATGGGGGTGGGAACACTGAAGCTTTCTTT. V and J are TRBV20-1 and TRBJ1-1, with D possibly matching TRBD1 (5 bases). V shed 0 bases and J shed 1 base, with 9 bases lying between them. Germline V gene sequence: CDR1 DFQATT, CDR2 SNEGSKA (reference sequence). There are 14 residues in the CDR3.